Included here is one T cell receptor (beta chain) sequence, with context. Antigen: not known. PCR amplification relied on 60 Vbeta primers (plus 13 Jbeta primers). Profiling relied on immunoSEQ multiplex PCR, and the TCRdb table lists in-frame clones only, not all of them. The repertoire has more than 90,000 clones, about 68% of them found once; the top ten carry 11%. The data were obtained in a study of cytomegalovirus exposure and HLA in healthy donors. Study-wide results and caveats: Accurate HLA-A and HLA-B prediction from TCR beta sequences was reported for most subjects. The study designated 160 or so TCR beta chains cytomegalovirus-associated.

V gave up 0 bases and J gave up 0 bases, with 10 bases separating them. This CDR3 spans 16 amino acids. The germline V gene has CDR1 SGHDN and CDR2 FVKESK. The sequenced sample was PBMCs. This clonotype originated in a woman aged 50 to 65 in good health and CMV-seropositive. V usage is TRBV14 and J usage is TRBJ2-3; no definite D call. The CDR3 loop is CASSQDYSRSTDTQYF. Written as DNA, the CDR3 is TGTGCCAGCAGCCAAGACTACTCTAGGAGCACAGATACGCAGTATTTT. The entire variable domain, with the rest obtained from reference TRBV14 and TRBJ2-3, is as follows: EAGVTQFPSHSVIEKGQTVTLRCDPISGHDNLYWYRRVMGKEIKFLLHFVKESKQDESGMPNNRFLAERTGGTYSTLKVQPAELEDSGVYFCASSQDYSRSTDTQYFGPGTRLTVL.